This T cell receptor (beta chain) was documented in a study of OX40 agonist ivuxolimab in advanced cancers. Turning to the study itself: Under the entry rules, prior anti-PD-1, anti-PD-L1 or anti-CTLA-4 therapy was allowed, and roughly 43% had some. Three patients had partial responses: one hepatocellular carcinoma, two cutaneous melanoma. Overall study results and limits: Also present in some nonresponders was a low level of normalized T-cell clonal expansion.

The CDR3 is 14 amino acids. Germline-derived CDR1 and CDR2 are SNHLY and FYNNEI. Losses at the gene ends were 8 bases for V and 2 bases for J; bases not matched to a gene: 6. Patients with autoimmune history or systemic immunosuppression were excluded. In the case of this clone: The antigen is not known.

Some clones are missing from TCRdb's copy, which holds only in-frame ones; the method was immunoSEQ multiplex PCR. Among tens of thousands of clones, roughly 76% were seen once, and the ten largest hold about 19%. This chain connects TRBV2 to TRBJ2-3; TRBD2 aligns across 8 bases. The sample was CD4+ or CD8+ T cells sorted from blood, taken in a trial of the OX40 agonist ivuxolimab. The receptor was isolated from an adult with an advanced solid tumor such as melanoma, head and neck, liver or kidney cancer. The CDR3: CASRYGGATDTQYF. Here the CDR3 DNA reads TGTGCCAGCCGGTACGGGGGGGCCACAGATACGCAGTATTTT.